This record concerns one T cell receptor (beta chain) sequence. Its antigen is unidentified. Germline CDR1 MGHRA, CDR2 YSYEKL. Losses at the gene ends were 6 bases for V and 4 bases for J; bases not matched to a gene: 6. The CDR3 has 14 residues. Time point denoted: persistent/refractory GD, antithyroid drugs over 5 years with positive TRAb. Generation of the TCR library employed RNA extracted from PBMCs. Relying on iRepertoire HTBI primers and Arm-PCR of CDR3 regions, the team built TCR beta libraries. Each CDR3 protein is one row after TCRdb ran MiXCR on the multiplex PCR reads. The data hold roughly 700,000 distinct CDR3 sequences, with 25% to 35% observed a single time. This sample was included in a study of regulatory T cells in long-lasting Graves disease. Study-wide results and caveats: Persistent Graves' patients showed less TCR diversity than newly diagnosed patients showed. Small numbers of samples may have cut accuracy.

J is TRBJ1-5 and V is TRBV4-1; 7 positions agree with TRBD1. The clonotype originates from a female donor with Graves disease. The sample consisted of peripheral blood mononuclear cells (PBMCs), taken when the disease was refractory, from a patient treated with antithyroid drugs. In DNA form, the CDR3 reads TGCGCCAGCAGTGACAGGGCTCGAAATCAGCCCCAGCATTTT. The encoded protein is CASSDRARNQPQHF.